Sequencing of this TCR beta chain was carried out in a study of persistence of HIV-infected CD4 T cells. The libraries were made with immunoSEQ version 4 in survey mode. Some clones are missing from TCRdb's copy, which holds only in-frame ones; the method was immunoSEQ multiplex PCR. The sample lists under 20,000 clones; less than 75% were seen once. About this clone: Its antigen remains unknown.

CDR3 size: 14 residues. Germline assignment: CDR1 MGHDK and CDR2 SYGVNS. V gave up 7 bases and J gave up 2 bases; unmatched junction bases: 7. General study findings and limits: Degenerate expanded CDR3beta sequences were enriched among CMV- and Gag-responding cells. Proviral oligoclonality tracked with TCR oligoclonality within the same sorted cells.

Cells were stimulated with overlapping HIV-1 Gag 15-mer peptides. Sorting of responding CD4+ T cells relied on upregulated CD40 ligand together with CD69. Donors had undetectable plasma HIV-1 RNA, under 50 copies/mL, for 4+ years. CD4+ T cell counts exceeded 400 cells/uL; CMV serology was positive. The TCR sequence derives from an adult woman with HIV who was CMV-seropositive. The input for sequencing was CD4+ T cells sorted from PBMCs after approximately 19-hour stimulation, taken from a patient who received antiretroviral therapy. This chain connects TRBV25-1 to TRBJ1-1; the match to TRBD1 covers 7 bases. CDR3 nucleotide sequence: TGTGCCAGCACCTCGGGACAGCGTAACACTGAAGCTTTCTTT. Amino acid sequence: CASTSGQRNTEAFF.